Listed below are T cell receptor beta chains from one sample, sequenced in a study of early stage breast cancer tumors. Assay: immunoSEQ multiplex PCR; the TCRdb copy retains only in-frame clones and omits some. The table includes roughly 40,000 clones, about 78% detected once. The material sequenced was blood. The receptors were gathered from a person aged 45 to 59 with breast cancer. The CDR3 runs from the conserved cysteine through the conserved F or W.

V gene	J gene	CDR3 protein
TRBV5-1	TRBJ1-2	CASRSGVRENYGYTF
TRBV4-3	TRBJ2-1	CASSQDRNSGAWDEQFF
TRBV6-1	TRBJ2-3	CASSGEGTSTDTQYF
TRBV25-1	TRBJ2-3	CASSERVEPPTDTQYF
TRBV6-1	TRBJ1-2	CASSERANYGYTF
TRBV19	TRBJ2-5	CASSILAGGGETQYF
TRBV19	TRBJ1-5	CASSGTGGAGTQPQHF
TRBV5-8	TRBJ1-5	CASSSQDQPQHF
TRBV9	TRBJ1-3	CASSVTSGNTIYF
TRBV30	TRBJ2-3	CAWSYGADTQYF
TRBV19	TRBJ1-5	CASMGQEYQPQHF
TRBV5-6	TRBJ1-2	CASSLDSTGGYGYTF
TRBV7-2	TRBJ2-7	CASSSHSGRSYEQYF
TRBV10-3	TRBJ2-1	CAISESSGLEQFF
TRBV2	TRBJ1-5	CASTGQGRSNQPQHF
TRBV6-5	TRBJ1-4	CASRSSGGYEKLFF
TRBV5-1	TRBJ1-4	CASSLTPPGQADEKLFF
TRBV7-2	TRBJ2-3	CASSFLDWTDTQYF
TRBV11-3	TRBJ1-2	CASSLGSRAGYTF
TRBV2	TRBJ1-1	CASTVRGGTEAFF
TRBV2	TRBJ1-5	CASSEGVGTRTQHF
TRBV28	TRBJ1-1	CASISGTGYTEAFF
TRBV18	TRBJ1-1	CASSPRQGRETEAFF
TRBV28	TRBJ2-7	CASSPGQGARREQYF
TRBV9	TRBJ2-7	CASSPRGTQRGEQYF
TRBV27	TRBJ2-1	CASRTGGEQFF
TRBV29-1	TRBJ2-3	CSFYEVEGTDTQYF
TRBV5-5	TRBJ1-2	CASSPGTGAGYTF
TRBV2	TRBJ1-1	CASSLASTGSTEAFF
TRBV25-1	TRBJ2-5	CASRRTGRETQYF
TRBV18	TRBJ1-5	CASSPARGNSNQPQHF
TRBV28	TRBJ2-5	CASTSGGAVKTQYF
TRBV5-1	TRBJ1-4	CASRPTGGVEKLFF